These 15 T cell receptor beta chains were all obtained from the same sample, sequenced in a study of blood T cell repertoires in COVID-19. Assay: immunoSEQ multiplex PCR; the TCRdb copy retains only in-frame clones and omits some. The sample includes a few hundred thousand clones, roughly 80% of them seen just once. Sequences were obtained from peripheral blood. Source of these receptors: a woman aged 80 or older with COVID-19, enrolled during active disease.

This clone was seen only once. DNA of the CDR3: TGTGCCAGTAGTATGACTAGCGGGAGGAACAATGAGCAGTTCTTC. This translates into CASSMTSGRNNEQFF. The chain joins TRBV19 to TRBJ2-1; 13 positions agree with TRBD2. CDR1 and CDR2 from the germline V gene are LNHDA and SQIVND (reference sequence). This CDR3 is 15 amino acids long. V lost 3 bases to trimming and J lost 5 bases; unmatched junction nucleotides: 1.

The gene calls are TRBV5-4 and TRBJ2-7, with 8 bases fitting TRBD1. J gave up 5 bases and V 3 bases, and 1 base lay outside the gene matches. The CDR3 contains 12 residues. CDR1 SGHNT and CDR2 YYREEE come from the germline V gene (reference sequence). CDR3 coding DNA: TGTGCCAGCAGCTGGACAGGGAACGAGCAGTACTTC. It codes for CASSWTGNEQYF.

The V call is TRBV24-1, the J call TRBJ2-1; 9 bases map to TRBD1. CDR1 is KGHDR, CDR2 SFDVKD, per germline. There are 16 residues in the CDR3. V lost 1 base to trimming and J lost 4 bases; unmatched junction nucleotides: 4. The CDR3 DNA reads TGTGCCACCAGTGATTTAAAGGGACAGGGTTACAATGAGCAGTTCTTC. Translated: CATSDLKGQGYNEQFF.

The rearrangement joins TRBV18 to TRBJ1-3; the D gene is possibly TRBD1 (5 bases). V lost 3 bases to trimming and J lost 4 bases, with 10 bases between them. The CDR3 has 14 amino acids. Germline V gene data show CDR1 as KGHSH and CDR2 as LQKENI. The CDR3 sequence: CASSPIGVGNTIYF. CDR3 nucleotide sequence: TGTGCCAGCTCACCTATAGGGGTCGGAAACACCATATATTTT.

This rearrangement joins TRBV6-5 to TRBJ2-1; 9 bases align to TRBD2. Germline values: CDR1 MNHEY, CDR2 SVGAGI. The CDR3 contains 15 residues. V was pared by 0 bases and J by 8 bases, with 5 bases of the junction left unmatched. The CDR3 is CASSYSPGLADEQFF. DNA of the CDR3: TGTGCCAGCAGTTACTCTCCGGGACTAGCCGATGAGCAGTTCTTC.

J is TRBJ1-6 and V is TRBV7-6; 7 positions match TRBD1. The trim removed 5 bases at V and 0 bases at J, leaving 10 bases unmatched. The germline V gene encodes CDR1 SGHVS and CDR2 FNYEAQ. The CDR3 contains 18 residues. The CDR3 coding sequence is TGTGCCAGCAGCCTAACGACAGGGAAAAGCTCCTATAATTCACCCCTCCACTTT. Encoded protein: CASSLTTGKSSYNSPLHF.

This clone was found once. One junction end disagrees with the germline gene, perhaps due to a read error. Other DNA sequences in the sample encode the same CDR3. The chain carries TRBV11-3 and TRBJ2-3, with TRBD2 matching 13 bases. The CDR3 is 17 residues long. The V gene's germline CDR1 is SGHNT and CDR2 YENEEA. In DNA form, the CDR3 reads TGCGCCAGCAGCAAGGGGACTAGCGGGACCTCCACAGATACGCAGTATTTT. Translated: CASSKGTSGTSTDTQYF. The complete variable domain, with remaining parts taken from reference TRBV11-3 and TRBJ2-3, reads EAGVVQSPRYKIIEKKQPVAFWCNPISGHNTLYWYLQNLGQGPELLIRYENEEAVDDSQLPKDRFSAERLKGVDSTLKIQPAELGDSAVYLCASSKGTSGTSTDTQYFGPGTRLTVL.

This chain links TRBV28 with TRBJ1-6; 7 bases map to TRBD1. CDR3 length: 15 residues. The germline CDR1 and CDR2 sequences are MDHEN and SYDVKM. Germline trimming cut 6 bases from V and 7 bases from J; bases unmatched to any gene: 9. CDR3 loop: CASSTSTGMNSPLHF. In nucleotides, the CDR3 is TGTGCCAGCAGCACCTCGACAGGGATGAATTCACCCCTCCACTTT.

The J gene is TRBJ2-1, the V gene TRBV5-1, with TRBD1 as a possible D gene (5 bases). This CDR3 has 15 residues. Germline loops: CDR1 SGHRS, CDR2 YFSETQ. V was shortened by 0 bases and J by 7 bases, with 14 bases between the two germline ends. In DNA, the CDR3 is TGCGCCAGCAGCTTGGGGGATTGGGGCGGAAATGAGCAGTTCTTC. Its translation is CASSLGDWGGNEQFF.

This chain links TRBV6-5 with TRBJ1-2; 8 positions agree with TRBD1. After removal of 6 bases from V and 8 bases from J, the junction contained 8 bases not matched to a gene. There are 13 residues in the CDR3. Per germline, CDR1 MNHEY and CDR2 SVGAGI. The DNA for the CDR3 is TGTGCCAGCAGGGGGGACAGGAGATGGGGCTACACCTTC. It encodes CASRGDRRWGYTF.

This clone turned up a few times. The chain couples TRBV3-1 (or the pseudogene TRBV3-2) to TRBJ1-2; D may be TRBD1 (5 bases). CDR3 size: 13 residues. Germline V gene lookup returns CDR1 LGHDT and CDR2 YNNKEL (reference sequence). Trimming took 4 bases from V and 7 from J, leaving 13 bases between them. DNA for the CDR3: TGTGCCAGCAGCCCTGCGGGGACGATTGGCTACACCTTC. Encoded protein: CASSPAGTIGYTF.

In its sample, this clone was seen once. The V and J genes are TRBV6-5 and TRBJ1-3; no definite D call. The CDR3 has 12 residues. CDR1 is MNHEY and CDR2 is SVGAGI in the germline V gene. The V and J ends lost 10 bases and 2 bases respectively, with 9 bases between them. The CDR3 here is CATTSTGNTIYF. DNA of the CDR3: TGTGCCACGACAAGTACTGGAAACACCATATATTTT.

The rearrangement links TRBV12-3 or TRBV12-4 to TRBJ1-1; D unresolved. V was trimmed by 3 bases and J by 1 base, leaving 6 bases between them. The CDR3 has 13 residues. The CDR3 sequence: CASSFLRNTEAFF. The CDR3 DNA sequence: TGTGCCAGCAGTTTCTTGAGGAACACTGAAGCTTTCTTT.

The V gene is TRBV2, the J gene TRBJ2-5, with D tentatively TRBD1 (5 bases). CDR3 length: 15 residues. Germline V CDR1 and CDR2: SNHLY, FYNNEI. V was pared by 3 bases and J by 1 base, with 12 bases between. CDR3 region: CASSERQISQETQYF. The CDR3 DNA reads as TGTGCCAGCAGTGAGCGACAGATTAGCCAAGAGACCCAGTACTTC.

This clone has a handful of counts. CDR3 in amino acids: CATSDLNREGDYNEQFF. The DNA for the CDR3 is TGTGCCACCAGTGATCTGAACAGGGAGGGGGACTACAATGAGCAGTTCTTC. The chain carries TRBV24-1 and TRBJ2-1, with D possibly being TRBD2 (7 bases). The CDR3 length is 17 residues. Germline V gene data show CDR1 as KGHDR and CDR2 as SFDVKD. Trimming stripped 3 bases from V and 3 bases from J, with 17 bases between.